Listed below are T cell receptor beta chains from one sample, sequenced in a study of blood T cell repertoires in COVID-19. Generated by immunoSEQ multiplex PCR, the TCRdb table keeps only in-frame clones and is missing some. The data contain approximately 400,000 clones, around 88% of them singletons. What was sequenced was peripheral blood. These receptors were obtained from a woman aged 50 to 65 with COVID-19, enrolled during active disease. CDR3s include the opening cysteine and the closing phenylalanine or tryptophan. Fields, in order: V gene, clone size, J gene, D gene, CDR3 protein, CDR3 DNA. A D gene is named only where the DNA matches it firmly. Expanded clones get a size class; other rows say once, few or many, or leave the size out.

TRBV18,NA,TRBJ1-1,TRBD1,CASLGQQGDTEAFF,TGTGCCAGCTTAGGACAACAGGGGGACACTGAAGCTTTCTTT
TRBV3-1/TRBV3-2,NA,TRBJ2-1,TRBD2,CASSQDFSGGYNEQFF,TGTGCCAGCAGCCAAGATTTTAGCGGGGGATACAATGAGCAGTTCTTC
TRBV19,few,TRBJ1-2,TRBD1,CASSSLRTGGFGYTF,TGTGCCAGTAGTTCCCTTAGGACAGGGGGCTTCGGCTACACCTTC
TRBV4-1,NA,TRBJ2-3,NA,CASSQGGSLADTQYF,TGCGCCAGCAGCCAAGGCGGTAGTTTGGCAGATACGCAGTATTTT
TRBV2,NA,TRBJ2-3,TRBD2,CASSNSGGATDTQYF,TGTGCCAGCAGCAATAGCGGGGGGGCCACAGATACGCAGTATTTT
TRBV7-9,NA,TRBJ1-1,TRBD1,CASSWTGGGTEAFF,TGTGCCAGCAGTTGGACAGGGGGCGGGACTGAAGCTTTCTTT
TRBV7-2,NA,TRBJ1-5,NA,CASSLRGRDQPQHF,TGTGCCAGCAGCTTAAGGGGCCGAGATCAGCCCCAGCATTTT
TRBV10-1,NA,TRBJ2-3,NA,CASSELDRPDTQYF,TGCGCCAGCAGTGAGCTCGACAGGCCAGATACGCAGTATTTT
TRBV5-1,NA,TRBJ1-1,NA,CASSSLGTYTEAFF,TGCGCCAGCAGCTCTCTCGGGACATACACTGAAGCTTTCTTT
TRBV5-1,NA,TRBJ2-1,NA,CASRTSSENEQFF,TGCGCCAGCAGAACTAGCAGTGAAAATGAGCAGTTCTTC
TRBV9,NA,TRBJ1-6,TRBD1,CASSANRGSNSPLHF,TGTGCCAGCAGCGCCAACAGGGGAAGTAATTCACCCCTCCACTTT
TRBV3-1/TRBV3-2,NA,TRBJ2-3,TRBD2,CASSPPFGTSGDYTDTQYF,TGTGCCAGCAGCCCCCCTTTCGGGACTAGCGGGGATTACACAGATACGCAGTATTTT
TRBV9,once,TRBJ2-1,NA,CASSVLLAPFNEQFF,TGTGCCAGCAGCGTGTTGCTAGCACCCTTTAATGAGCAGTTCTTC
TRBV30,NA,TRBJ1-2,TRBD1,CAWRRYRGLAGYTF,TGTGCCTGGAGGCGCTACAGGGGGCTGGCTGGCTACACCTTC
TRBV19,NA,TRBJ1-1,TRBD1,CASSNTGGDRTFF,TGTGCCAGTTCTAATACAGGGGGCGACAGGACTTTCTTT
TRBV3-1/TRBV3-2,once,TRBJ2-2,TRBD1,CASSQVGTVNTGELFF,TGTGCCAGCAGCCAGGTTGGGACAGTAAACACCGGGGAGCTGTTTTTT
TRBV19,NA,TRBJ1-2,NA,CASSMGTSIYGYTF,TGTGCCAGTAGTATGGGGACAAGTATATATGGCTACACCTTC
TRBV7-9,NA,TRBJ2-7,NA,CASAEASYEQYF,TGTGCATCAGCAGAGGCGTCCTACGAGCAGTACTTC
TRBV6-5,once,TRBJ2-7,NA,CASSYSLSREQYF,TGTGCCAGCAGTTACTCGCTCTCGAGGGAGCAGTACTTC
TRBV27,NA,TRBJ1-2,NA,CASSLAMTGANYGYTF,TGTGCCAGCAGTTTAGCGATGACAGGCGCGAACTATGGCTACACCTTC
TRBV2,once,TRBJ2-1,TRBD2,CAMPGGSSYNEQFF,TGTGCCATGCCCGGGGGGTCCTCCTACAATGAGCAGTTCTTC
TRBV18,NA,TRBJ1-1,NA,CASSPTGNTEAFF,TGTGCCAGCTCACCAACGGGGAACACTGAAGCTTTCTTT
TRBV3-1/TRBV3-2,NA,TRBJ2-2,TRBD1,CASGQGFGGELFF,TGTGCCAGCGGACAGGGCTTTGGCGGGGAGCTGTTTTTT
TRBV2,once,TRBJ1-1,TRBD1,CASSLRRDRNTEAFF,TGTGCCAGCAGTCTCCGCCGGGACAGGAACACTGAAGCTTTCTTT
TRBV19,NA,TRBJ1-2,TRBD1,CASSPHRGDYTF,TGTGCCAGTAGTCCTCACAGGGGTGACTACACCTTC
TRBV5-4,NA,TRBJ1-2,NA,CASSSPAGYGYTF,TGTGCCAGCAGCAGCCCGGCAGGTTATGGCTACACCTTC
TRBV29-1,NA,TRBJ1-1,NA,CSVERATEAFF,TGCAGCGTTGAGAGGGCGACTGAAGCTTTCTTT
TRBV19,NA,TRBJ1-2,TRBD1,CASRGDRPETYGYTF,TGTGCCAGTAGGGGGGACAGGCCGGAAACCTATGGCTACACCTTC
TRBV27,once,TRBJ2-3,TRBD2,CASSHTSGNTDTQYF,TGTGCCAGCAGCCATACTAGCGGGAACACAGATACGCAGTATTTT
TRBV4-1,NA,TRBJ1-5,NA,CASSPTLLPGIDQPQHF,TGCGCCAGCAGCCCCACGTTGTTACCGGGAATAGATCAGCCCCAGCATTTT
TRBV18,NA,TRBJ1-5,NA,CASSANPGYSNQPQHF,TGTGCCAGCTCGGCCAACCCAGGTTATAGCAATCAGCCCCAGCATTTT
TRBV27,NA,TRBJ1-5,TRBD1,CASSPQGYNQPQHF,TGTGCCAGCAGTCCACAGGGGTACAATCAGCCCCAGCATTTT
TRBV2,NA,TRBJ2-3,TRBD1,CASSGDRAFGDTQYF,TGTGCCAGCAGTGGAGACAGGGCCTTCGGAGATACGCAGTATTTT
TRBV12-2,NA,TRBJ1-3,NA,CASRLARGDGNTIYF,TGTGCAAGTCGCTTAGCGCGGGGGGACGGAAACACCATATATTTT
TRBV6-1,NA,TRBJ2-7,NA,CASSEMRGSYEQYF,TGTGCCAGCAGTGAAATGAGGGGGTCCTACGAGCAGTACTTC
TRBV2,NA,TRBJ1-5,NA,CASSFFPPGTISNQPQHF,TGTGCCAGCAGTTTTTTCCCGCCCGGGACAATCAGCAATCAGCCCCAGCATTTT
TRBV2,NA,TRBJ1-6,NA,CATTPDSISYNSPLHF,TGTGCCACCACCCCAGACTCTATCTCCTATAATTCACCCCTCCACTTT
TRBV3-1/TRBV3-2,NA,TRBJ1-1,TRBD1,CASLFTGGTEAFF,TGTGCCAGCCTTTTCACAGGGGGCACTGAAGCTTTCTTT